The 16 T cell receptor beta chains below all came from one sample that was sequenced in a study of cytomegalovirus exposure and HLA in healthy donors. The data were produced by immunoSEQ multiplex PCR, yet TCRdb's version contains in-frame clones alone and is incomplete. The table includes approximately 70,000 clones, about 93% detected once. Sequenced: PBMCs. The receptors here all came from a woman aged 18 to 35 in good health and CMV-seronegative.

The chain employs TRBV5-3 and TRBJ1-2; 8 bases match TRBD1. TRBV5-3 is designated an ORF whose function remains uncertain. This CDR3 has 16 amino acids. J gave up 6 bases and V 3 bases, and 13 bases lay outside the gene matches. The CDR3 DNA reads TGTGCCAGAAGCTCCCTCGGAGGGGGGACAGGACATGGCTACACCTTC. Translating it yields CARSSLGGGTGHGYTF.

The V call is TRBV5-1, the J call TRBJ1-3, with 7 bases identical to TRBD1. CDR3 size: 14 residues. V lost 4 bases, J lost 2 bases, and 3 bases stayed unmatched. The germline V gene encodes CDR1 SGHRS and CDR2 YFSETQ. CDR3 sequence: CASSLTGAGNTIYF. The DNA for the CDR3 is TGCGCCAGCAGCCTCACAGGGGCTGGAAACACCATATATTTT.

The genes are TRBV5-1 and TRBJ2-1; 11 positions match TRBD2. Germline V gene sequence: CDR1 SGHRS, CDR2 YFSETQ. This CDR3 region has 17 residues. The ends lost 1 base at V and 6 bases at J; junction bases unmatched: 9. The CDR3 region is CASSLLSGGARGNEQFF. CDR3 DNA sequence: TGCGCCAGCAGCTTGCTTAGCGGGGGGGCTCGGGGCAATGAGCAGTTCTTC.

The chain uses TRBV27 and TRBJ1-5; weak D call: TRBD1 (6 bases). Per the germline V gene, CDR1 is MNHEY and CDR2 is SMNVEV (reference sequence). Trimming shortened V by 3 bases and J by 6 bases, and 18 bases separated the two germline ends. The length of the CDR3 is 16 residues. Written as DNA, the CDR3 is TGTGCCAGCAGTTTCACAGGGTTAACAGCCCCTCAGCCCCAGCATTTT. Translated: CASSFTGLTAPQPQHF.

The rearrangement uses TRBV19 and TRBJ2-1, with no clear D. The CDR3 sequence is 12 residues long. The germline V and J ends were trimmed by 5 bases and 5 bases, with 7 bases remaining between them. Germline CDR1 reads LNHDA; CDR2 reads SQIVND (reference sequence). The CDR3 loop reads CASSRYNNEQFF. The CDR3, as DNA: TGTGCCAGTAGTCGATACAACAATGAGCAGTTCTTC.

This clone was seen a single time. The V and J genes are TRBV5-4 and TRBJ2-7; TRBD1 matches 9 bases. The V segment lost 10 bases and the J segment 2 bases; nucleotides outside the gene matches: 7. Germline V gene lookup returns CDR1 SGHNT and CDR2 YYREEE (reference sequence). This CDR3 comprises 13 residues. CDR3 amino acids: CACKTGGTYEQYF. In DNA form, the CDR3 reads TGTGCCTGCAAGACAGGGGGAACCTACGAGCAGTACTTC.

The chain combines TRBV29-1 with TRBJ2-3; no definite D call. The CDR3 loop spans 12 amino acids. With 4 bases removed from V and 6 bases from J, the gap between germline ends came to 11 bases. CDR1 is SQVTM, CDR2 ANQGSEA, per germline. In DNA, the CDR3 is TGCAGCGTTGCGATGGGCCCCGATACGCAGTATTTT. Its protein product is CSVAMGPDTQYF.

V and J are TRBV27 and TRBJ2-7; 7 bases match TRBD1. V lost 4 bases, J lost 5 bases, and 5 bases stayed unmatched. The CDR3 is made up of 13 amino acids. The V gene's germline CDR1 is MNHEY and CDR2 SMNVEV (reference sequence). CDR3 sequence reads: CASSWNRGHEQYF. DNA of the CDR3: TGTGCCAGCAGTTGGAACAGGGGCCACGAGCAGTACTTC.

V is TRBV5-1 and J is TRBJ2-7; no clear D gene. Germline V gene lookup returns CDR1 SGHRS and CDR2 YFSETQ. The CDR3 has 11 amino acids. V lost 3 bases, J lost 2 bases, and 3 bases lay in between. CDR3 region: CASSSAYEQYF. The CDR3 coding sequence is TGCGCCAGCAGCTCCGCCTACGAGCAGTACTTC.

The V gene is TRBV5-1, the J gene TRBJ1-2; TRBD1 agrees at 7 bases. The CDR3 runs 15 residues. With V trimmed by 4 bases and J by 4 bases, 10 bases remained unmatched. Germline CDR1 and CDR2: SGHRS and YFSETQ. CDR3 nucleotides: TGCGCCAGCAGCCCGGAAGGACAGGCACTCTATGGCTACACCTTC. It is translated as CASSPEGQALYGYTF.

This clone was seen more than once but under ten times. The chain employs TRBV14 and TRBJ1-2, with D hard to call. Between the trimmed V and J ends, which lost 5 bases and 2 bases, there was a span of 6 bases. The germline gives CDR1 SGHDN, CDR2 FVKESK. There are 12 residues in the CDR3. Written as DNA, the CDR3 is TGTGCCAGCAGCGCACTGAACTATGGCTACACCTTC. It is translated as CASSALNYGYTF.

As DNA, the CDR3 is TGTGCCAGCACCCCCACCTGGGGCTCGGAAATTTGGGCCCAGTACTTC. Protein: CASTPTWGSEIWAQYF. The chain joins TRBV7-9 to TRBJ2-5; D perhaps matches TRBD1 (5 bases). Trimming removed 7 bases from V and 9 bases from J, with 27 bases in between. This CDR3 is 16 amino acids long. Germline CDR1 and CDR2: SEHNR and FQNEAQ (reference sequence).

The chain is built from TRBV9 and TRBJ2-5, with D possibly matching TRBD1 (5 bases). V lost 4 bases to trimming and J lost 9 bases, with 19 bases between them. CDR3 length: 14 residues. CDR1 SGDLS and CDR2 YYNGEE come from the germline V gene. CDR3 amino acids: CASSPSDSFSAQYF. Written as DNA, the CDR3 is TGTGCCAGCAGCCCGTCCGACAGTTTTTCCGCCCAGTACTTC.

The chain combines TRBV11-1 with TRBJ1-1; tentatively, D is TRBD1 (6 bases). The V end lost 5 bases, the J end lost 7 bases, and 14 bases lay between the germline ends. CDR3 length equals 13 residues. Germline CDR1 and CDR2: SGHAT and FQDESV (reference sequence). For the CDR3, the DNA is TGTGCCAGCAGCGCCCTTCAGACAGGTGAAGCTTTCTTT. Its protein is CASSALQTGEAFF.

V gene TRBV4-3 combines with J gene TRBJ2-6, with D unclear. The germline CDR1 and CDR2 sequences are LGHNA and YSLEER. V was shortened by 0 bases and J by 4 bases, with 7 bases between the two germline ends. This CDR3 comprises 15 residues. CDR3 DNA: TGCGCCAGCAGCCAAGAATACTCCGGGGCCAACGTCCTGACTTTC. It translates to CASSQEYSGANVLTF.

J is TRBJ1-6 and V is TRBV30, with 9 bases identical to TRBD1. The CDR3 has 16 residues. Germline lookup yields CDR1 GTSNPN and CDR2 SVGIG (reference sequence). Unmatched junction bases numbered 13, after V lost 3 bases and J lost 10 bases. CDR3 sequence reads: CAWRGTGLLRGSPLHF. As DNA, the CDR3 is TGTGCCTGGAGGGGGACAGGGCTATTGAGGGGGTCACCCCTCCACTTT. Drawing the rest from reference TRBV30 and TRBJ1-6, the complete variable domain is SQTIHQWPATLVQPVGSPLSLECTVEGTSNPNLYWYRQAAGRGLQLLFYSVGIGQISSEVPQNLSASRPQDRQFILSSKKLLLSDSGFYLCAWRGTGLLRGSPLHFGNGTRLTVT.